This TCR beta chain was retrieved from a study of blood T cell repertoires in COVID-19. Repertoires were generated with immunoSEQ multiplex PCR, while TCRdb's copy carries only in-frame clones and drops some. This sample has about 200,000 clones, with around 81% found just once. Input material: peripheral blood. This clonotype was sampled from a man between 60 and 70 years old with COVID-19, enrolled during active disease.

DNA of the CDR3: TGTGCCACCAGCAGAGTTGGAGAGGGCGGCTACACCTTC. This gives the protein CATSRVGEGGYTF. V usage is TRBV15 and J usage is TRBJ1-2; no firm D call. Trimming took off 1 base at V and 8 bases at J, with 11 bases between the two ends. Germline V gene lookup returns CDR1 LNHNV and CDR2 YYDKDF (reference sequence). This CDR3 region has 13 residues.